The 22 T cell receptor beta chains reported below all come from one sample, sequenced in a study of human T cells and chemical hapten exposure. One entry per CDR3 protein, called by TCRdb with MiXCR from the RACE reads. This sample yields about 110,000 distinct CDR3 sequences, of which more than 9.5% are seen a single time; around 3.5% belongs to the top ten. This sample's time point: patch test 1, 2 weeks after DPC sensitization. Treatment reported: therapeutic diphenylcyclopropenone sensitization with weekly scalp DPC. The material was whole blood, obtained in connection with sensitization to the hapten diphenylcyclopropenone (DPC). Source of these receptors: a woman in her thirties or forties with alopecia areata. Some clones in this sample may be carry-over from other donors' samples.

CDR3 nucleotide sequence: TGCGCCAGCAGCCGGACGGGACAGGCCTCTGAAAAACTGTTTTTT. Its protein product is CASSRTGQASEKLFF. The chain couples TRBV5-1 to TRBJ1-4; TRBD1 matches 8 bases. V trimming: 4 bases; J trimming: 7 bases; junction bases outside the gene matches: 9. This CDR3 spans 15 amino acids. Germline CDR1 reads SGHRS; CDR2 reads YFSETQ. Combining the CDR3 with reference TRBV5-1 and TRBJ1-4 gives the whole variable domain KAGVTQTPRYLIKTRGQQVTLSCSPISGHRSVSWYQQTPGQGLQFLFEYFSETQRNKGNFPGRFSGRQFSNSRSEMNVSTLELGDSALYLCASSRTGQASEKLFFGSGTQLSVL.

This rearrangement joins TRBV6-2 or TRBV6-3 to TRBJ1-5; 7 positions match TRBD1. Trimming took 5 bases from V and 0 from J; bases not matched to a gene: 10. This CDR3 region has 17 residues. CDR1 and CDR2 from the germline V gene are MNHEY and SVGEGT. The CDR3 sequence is CASSDGTVNLSNQPQHF. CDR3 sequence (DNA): TGTGCCAGCAGTGACGGGACAGTAAACCTTAGCAATCAGCCCCAGCATTTT.

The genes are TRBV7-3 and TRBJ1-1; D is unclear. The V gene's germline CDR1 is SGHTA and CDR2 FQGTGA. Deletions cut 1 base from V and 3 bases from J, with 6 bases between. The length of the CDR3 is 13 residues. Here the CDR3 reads CASSLSRDTEAFF. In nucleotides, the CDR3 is TGTGCCAGCAGCTTAAGTAGGGACACTGAAGCTTTCTTT.

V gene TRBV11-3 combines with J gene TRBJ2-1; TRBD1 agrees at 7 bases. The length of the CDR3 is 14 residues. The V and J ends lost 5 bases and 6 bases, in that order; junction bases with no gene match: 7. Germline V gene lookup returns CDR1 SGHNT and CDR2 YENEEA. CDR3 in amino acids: CASSPENRGNEQFF. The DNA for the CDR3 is TGTGCCAGCAGCCCTGAGAACAGGGGCAATGAGCAGTTCTTC.

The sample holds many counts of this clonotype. The CDR3 sequence: CASTHGLAGGYNEQFF. The CDR3, as DNA: TGTGCCAGCACCCACGGACTAGCGGGGGGGTACAATGAGCAGTTCTTC. The chain couples TRBV12-3 or TRBV12-4 to TRBJ2-1, with 15 nucleotides matching TRBD2. V was clipped by 7 bases and J by 4 bases; unmatched bases: 5. The CDR3 runs to 16 residues.

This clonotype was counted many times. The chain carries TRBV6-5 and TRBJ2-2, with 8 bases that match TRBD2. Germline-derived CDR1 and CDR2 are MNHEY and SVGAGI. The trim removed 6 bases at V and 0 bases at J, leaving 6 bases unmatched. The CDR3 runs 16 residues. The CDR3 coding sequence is TGTGCCAGCAGGACGATAGCGGGAACGAACACCGGGGAGCTGTTTTTT. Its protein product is CASRTIAGTNTGELFF.

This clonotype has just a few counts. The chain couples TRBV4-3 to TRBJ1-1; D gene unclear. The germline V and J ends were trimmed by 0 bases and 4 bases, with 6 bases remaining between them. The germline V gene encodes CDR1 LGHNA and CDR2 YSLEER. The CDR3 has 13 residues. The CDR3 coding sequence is TGCGCCAGCAGCCAAGAGCGGGGCACTGAAGCTTTCTTT. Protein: CASSQERGTEAFF.

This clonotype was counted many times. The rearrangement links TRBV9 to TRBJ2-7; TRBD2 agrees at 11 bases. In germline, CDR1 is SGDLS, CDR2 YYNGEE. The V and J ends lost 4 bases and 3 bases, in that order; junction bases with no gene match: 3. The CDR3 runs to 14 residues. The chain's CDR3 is CASSPTSGGYEQYF. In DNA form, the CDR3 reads TGTGCCAGCAGCCCTACTAGCGGGGGCTACGAGCAGTACTTC.

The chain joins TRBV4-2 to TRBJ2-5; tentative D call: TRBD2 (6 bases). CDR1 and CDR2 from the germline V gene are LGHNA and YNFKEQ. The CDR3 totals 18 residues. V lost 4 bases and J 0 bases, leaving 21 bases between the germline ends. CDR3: CASSRLSGGTGNQETQYF. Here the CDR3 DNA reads TGTGCCAGCAGCCGCCTGAGTGGAGGGACGGGAAACCAAGAGACCCAGTACTTC.

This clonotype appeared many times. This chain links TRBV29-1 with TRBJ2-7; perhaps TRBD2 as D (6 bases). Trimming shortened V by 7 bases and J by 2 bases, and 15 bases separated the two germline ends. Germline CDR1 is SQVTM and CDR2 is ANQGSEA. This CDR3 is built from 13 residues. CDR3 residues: CSAKDSGTYEQYF. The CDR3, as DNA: TGCAGCGCCAAGGATAGCGGAACCTACGAGCAGTACTTC.

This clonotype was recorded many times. In nucleotides, the CDR3 is TGTGCCAGCAGCGTTCAGGGCAGTGAGCAGTTCTTC. It yields the protein CASSVQGSEQFF. J is TRBJ2-1 and V is TRBV9, with D perhaps matching TRBD1 (5 bases). Germline CDR1 SGDLS, CDR2 YYNGEE. The V and J ends lost 2 bases and 9 bases respectively, with 9 bases between them. The CDR3 has 12 amino acids.

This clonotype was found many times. CDR3 sequence: CASSLTDADTQYF. For the CDR3, the DNA is TGTGCCAGCAGCCTTACAGACGCAGATACGCAGTATTTT. This chain links TRBV7-9 with TRBJ2-3; D gene unclear. Germline values: CDR1 SEHNR, CDR2 FQNEAQ (reference sequence). The V gene lost 5 bases and the J gene lost 4 bases, with 10 bases spanning the gap. The CDR3 has 13 amino acids.

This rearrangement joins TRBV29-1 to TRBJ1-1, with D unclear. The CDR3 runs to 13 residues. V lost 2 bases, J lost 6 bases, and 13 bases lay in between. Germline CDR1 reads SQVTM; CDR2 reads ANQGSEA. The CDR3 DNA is TGCAGCGTTGAACCGTCGGACGGGGCTGAAGCTTTCTTT. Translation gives CSVEPSDGAEAFF.

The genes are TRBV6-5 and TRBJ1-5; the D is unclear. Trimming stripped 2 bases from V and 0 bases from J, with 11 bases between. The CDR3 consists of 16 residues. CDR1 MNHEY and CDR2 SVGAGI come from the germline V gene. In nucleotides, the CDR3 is TGTGCCAGCAGTTACCGGGCAGACTATAGCAATCAGCCCCAGCATTTT. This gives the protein CASSYRADYSNQPQHF.

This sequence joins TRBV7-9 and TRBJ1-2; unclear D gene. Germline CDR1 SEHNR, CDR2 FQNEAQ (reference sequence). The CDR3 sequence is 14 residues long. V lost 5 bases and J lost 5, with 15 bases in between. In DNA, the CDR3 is TGTGCCAGCAGCCCAGAAAGCCAGACGTATGGCTACACCTTC. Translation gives CASSPESQTYGYTF.

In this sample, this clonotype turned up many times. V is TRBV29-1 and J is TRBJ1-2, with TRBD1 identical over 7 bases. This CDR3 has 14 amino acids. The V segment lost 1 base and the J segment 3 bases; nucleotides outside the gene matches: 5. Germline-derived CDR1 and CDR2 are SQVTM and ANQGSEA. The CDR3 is CSVEGTGSYYGYTF. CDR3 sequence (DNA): TGCAGCGTTGAAGGGACAGGCAGTTACTATGGCTACACCTTC.

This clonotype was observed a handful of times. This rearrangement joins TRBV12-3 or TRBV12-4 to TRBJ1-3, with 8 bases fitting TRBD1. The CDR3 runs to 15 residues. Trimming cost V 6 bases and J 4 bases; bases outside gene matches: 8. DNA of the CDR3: TGTGCCAGCAGCCCAGAGGACAGGGTAGGAAACACCATATATTTT. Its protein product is CASSPEDRVGNTIYF.

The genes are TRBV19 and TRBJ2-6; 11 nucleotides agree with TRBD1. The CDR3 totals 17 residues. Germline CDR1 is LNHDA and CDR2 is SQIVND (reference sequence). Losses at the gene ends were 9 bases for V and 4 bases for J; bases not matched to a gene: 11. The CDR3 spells CARFPGQGAPGANVLTF. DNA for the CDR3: TGTGCCAGATTTCCCGGACAGGGGGCGCCCGGGGCCAACGTCCTGACTTTC.

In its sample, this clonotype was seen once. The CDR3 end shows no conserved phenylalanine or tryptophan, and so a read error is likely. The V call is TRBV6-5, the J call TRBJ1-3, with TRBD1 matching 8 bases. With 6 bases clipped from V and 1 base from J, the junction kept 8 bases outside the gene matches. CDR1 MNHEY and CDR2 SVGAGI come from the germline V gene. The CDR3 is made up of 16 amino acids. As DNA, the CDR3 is TGTGCCAGCAGAGCCATGCAGGGGGCTTCTGGAAACACCATATATTCT. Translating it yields CASRAMQGASGNTIYS.

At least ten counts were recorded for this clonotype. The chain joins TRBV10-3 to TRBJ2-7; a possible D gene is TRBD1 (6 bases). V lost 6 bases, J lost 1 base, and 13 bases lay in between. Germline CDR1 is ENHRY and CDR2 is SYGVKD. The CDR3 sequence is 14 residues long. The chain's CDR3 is CAIRKTGDSYEQYF. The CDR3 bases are TGTGCCATCAGGAAGACAGGCGATTCCTACGAGCAGTACTTC.

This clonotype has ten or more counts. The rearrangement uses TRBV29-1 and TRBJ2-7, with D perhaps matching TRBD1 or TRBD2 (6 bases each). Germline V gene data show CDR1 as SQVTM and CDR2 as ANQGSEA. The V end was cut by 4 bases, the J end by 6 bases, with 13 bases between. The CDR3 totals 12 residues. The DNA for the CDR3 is TGCAGCGTTGCGAGGAAGGGGGGCGAGCAGTACTTC. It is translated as CSVARKGGEQYF.

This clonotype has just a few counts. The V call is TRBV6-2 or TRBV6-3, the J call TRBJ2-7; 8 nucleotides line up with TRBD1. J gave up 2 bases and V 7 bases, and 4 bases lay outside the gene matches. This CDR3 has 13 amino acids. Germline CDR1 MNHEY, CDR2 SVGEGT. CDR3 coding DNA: TGTGCCAGCAATCTGGACAGGGCCTACGAGCAGTACTTC. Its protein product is CASNLDRAYEQYF.